This TCR beta chain derives from a study of human T cells and chemical hapten exposure. Germline CDR1 is SQVTM and CDR2 is ANQGSEA. V trimming: 6 bases; J trimming: 2 bases; junction bases outside the gene matches: 7. The CDR3 consists of 14 residues. From the RACE reads, TCRdb called clonotypes with MiXCR, one entry per CDR3 protein. The repertoire consists of about 190,000 distinct CDR3 sequences, with about 25% occurring once and the leading ten covering roughly 2.3%. As for time point: patch test 3, about 24 weeks after DPC sensitization. As to treatment: therapeutic diphenylcyclopropenone sensitization with weekly scalp DPC. The study enrolled 18 to 70-year-old alopecia patients suitable for DPC. Before extraction, the whole blood was not fractionated, and total RNA was taken from it.

The starting material was whole blood, obtained in connection with sensitization to the hapten diphenylcyclopropenone (DPC). The TCR comes from a woman aged 40 to 50 with alopecia areata. Some clones in this sample may be carry-over from other donors' samples. The genes are TRBV29-1 and TRBJ2-1; 7 bases map to TRBD1. The CDR3 is CSVFLGGPYNEQFF. The CDR3, as DNA: TGCAGCGTCTTCTTAGGGGGCCCCTACAATGAGCAGTTCTTC.